This TCR beta chain originates from a study of T cell responses to AZD1222 COVID-19 vaccine. Analyses pooled second doses at about 4 or about 12 weeks. Losses at the gene ends were 3 bases for V and 10 bases for J; bases not matched to a gene: 9. The CDR3 loop spans 14 amino acids. CDR1 is ENHRY and CDR2 is SYGVKD in the germline V gene. This clone has only a few counts. Libraries were prepared by immunoSEQ multiplex PCR; TCRdb keeps only in-frame clonotypes and omits some of them. The top ten hold 4.4% of the sample, which has approximately 110,000 clones, roughly 85% seen once. The sample in question was peripheral blood, obtained 28 days after the second AZD1222 dose. The sequence was collected from an adult who received the AZD1222 COVID-19 vaccine. The chain recombines TRBV10-3 with TRBJ2-7; 10 bases fit TRBD1. For the CDR3, the DNA is TGTGCCATCAGTGAACAGGGACAGGGGATCGATCAGTACTTC. It yields the protein CAISEQGQGIDQYF.